The present TCR beta chain was sequenced within a study of a mutant IDH1 vaccine in newly diagnosed glioma. Time point here: week 35, safety follow-up. Mutant IDH1 20-mer peptide, at 300 ug, made up each vaccine dose, with topical imiquimod. This clone was picked up a small number of times. Its antigen is currently unknown. V was trimmed by 4 bases and J by 7 bases, leaving 14 bases between them. CDR3 length equals 13 residues. CDR1 SQVTM and CDR2 ANQGSEA come from the germline V gene. Assay: immunoSEQ multiplex PCR; the TCRdb copy retains only in-frame clones and omits some. The sample has about 48,000 clones, 75% to 85% seen once.

The chain joins TRBV29-1 to TRBJ1-5, with D possibly TRBD1 on 5 matching bases. The specimen comprised PBMCs, sampled from a glioma patient whose treatment included an IDH1 peptide vaccine. The receptor's source is a man aged 35 to 55 with glioma. CDR3 bases: TGCAGCGTTGCGGCAGCCCGGGGGCAGCCCCAGCATTTT. Protein product: CSVAAARGQPQHF.